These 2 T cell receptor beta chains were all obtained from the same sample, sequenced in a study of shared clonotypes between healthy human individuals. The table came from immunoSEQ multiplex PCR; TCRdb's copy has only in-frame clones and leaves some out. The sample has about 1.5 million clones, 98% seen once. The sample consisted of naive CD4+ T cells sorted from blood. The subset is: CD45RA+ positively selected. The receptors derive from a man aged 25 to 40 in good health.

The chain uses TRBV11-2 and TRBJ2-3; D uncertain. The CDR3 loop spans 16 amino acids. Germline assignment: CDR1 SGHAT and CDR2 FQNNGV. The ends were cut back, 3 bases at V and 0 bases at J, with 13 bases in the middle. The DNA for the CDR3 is TGTGCCAGCAGCTTTACCGGGCCATCTAGCACAGATACGCAGTATTTT. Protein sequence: CASSFTGPSSTDTQYF. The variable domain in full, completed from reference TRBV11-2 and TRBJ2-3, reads EAGVAQSPRYKIIEKRQSVAFWCNPISGHATLYWYQQILGQGPKLLIQFQNNGVVDDSQLPKDRFSAERLKGVDSTLKIQPAKLEDSAVYLCASSFTGPSSTDTQYFGPGTRLTVL.

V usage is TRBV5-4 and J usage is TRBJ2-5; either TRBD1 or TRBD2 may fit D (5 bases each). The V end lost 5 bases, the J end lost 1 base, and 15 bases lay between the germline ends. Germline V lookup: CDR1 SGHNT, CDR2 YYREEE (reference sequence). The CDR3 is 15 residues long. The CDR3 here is CASRKEGQGQETQYF. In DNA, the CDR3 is TGTGCCAGCAGGAAAGAGGGCCAGGGCCAAGAGACCCAGTACTTC.